The TCR beta chain described here comes from a study of CD8 T cells in Susac syndrome. This clonotype was recorded once. What it binds is unknown. The RNA, 0.5 to 1 ug, was put through reverse transcription using random hexamers. The TCR beta CDR3 was amplified by immunoSEQ multiplex PCR across 54 Vbeta, 13 Jbeta. TCRdb passed the immunoSEQ multiplex PCR reads through MiXCR, listing each CDR3 protein once. The data show about 300,000 distinct CDR3 sequences, about 91% seen once. Overall study findings and caveats: TCR sequencing and HLA analysis covered a relatively small number of individuals.

CDR3 length equals 15 residues. Deletions cut 6 bases from V and 7 bases from J, with 21 bases between. This chain uses TRBV12-3 or TRBV12-4 with TRBJ1-2, with TRBD1 as a possible D gene (6 bases). This clonotype originated in a human donor with multiple sclerosis. Sequenced material: CD8+ T cells from PBMCs. The CDR3 loop reads CASRSWGGGAGGYTF. As DNA, the CDR3 is TGTGCCAGCAGGTCATGGGGTGGGGGCGCCGGTGGCTACACCTTC.